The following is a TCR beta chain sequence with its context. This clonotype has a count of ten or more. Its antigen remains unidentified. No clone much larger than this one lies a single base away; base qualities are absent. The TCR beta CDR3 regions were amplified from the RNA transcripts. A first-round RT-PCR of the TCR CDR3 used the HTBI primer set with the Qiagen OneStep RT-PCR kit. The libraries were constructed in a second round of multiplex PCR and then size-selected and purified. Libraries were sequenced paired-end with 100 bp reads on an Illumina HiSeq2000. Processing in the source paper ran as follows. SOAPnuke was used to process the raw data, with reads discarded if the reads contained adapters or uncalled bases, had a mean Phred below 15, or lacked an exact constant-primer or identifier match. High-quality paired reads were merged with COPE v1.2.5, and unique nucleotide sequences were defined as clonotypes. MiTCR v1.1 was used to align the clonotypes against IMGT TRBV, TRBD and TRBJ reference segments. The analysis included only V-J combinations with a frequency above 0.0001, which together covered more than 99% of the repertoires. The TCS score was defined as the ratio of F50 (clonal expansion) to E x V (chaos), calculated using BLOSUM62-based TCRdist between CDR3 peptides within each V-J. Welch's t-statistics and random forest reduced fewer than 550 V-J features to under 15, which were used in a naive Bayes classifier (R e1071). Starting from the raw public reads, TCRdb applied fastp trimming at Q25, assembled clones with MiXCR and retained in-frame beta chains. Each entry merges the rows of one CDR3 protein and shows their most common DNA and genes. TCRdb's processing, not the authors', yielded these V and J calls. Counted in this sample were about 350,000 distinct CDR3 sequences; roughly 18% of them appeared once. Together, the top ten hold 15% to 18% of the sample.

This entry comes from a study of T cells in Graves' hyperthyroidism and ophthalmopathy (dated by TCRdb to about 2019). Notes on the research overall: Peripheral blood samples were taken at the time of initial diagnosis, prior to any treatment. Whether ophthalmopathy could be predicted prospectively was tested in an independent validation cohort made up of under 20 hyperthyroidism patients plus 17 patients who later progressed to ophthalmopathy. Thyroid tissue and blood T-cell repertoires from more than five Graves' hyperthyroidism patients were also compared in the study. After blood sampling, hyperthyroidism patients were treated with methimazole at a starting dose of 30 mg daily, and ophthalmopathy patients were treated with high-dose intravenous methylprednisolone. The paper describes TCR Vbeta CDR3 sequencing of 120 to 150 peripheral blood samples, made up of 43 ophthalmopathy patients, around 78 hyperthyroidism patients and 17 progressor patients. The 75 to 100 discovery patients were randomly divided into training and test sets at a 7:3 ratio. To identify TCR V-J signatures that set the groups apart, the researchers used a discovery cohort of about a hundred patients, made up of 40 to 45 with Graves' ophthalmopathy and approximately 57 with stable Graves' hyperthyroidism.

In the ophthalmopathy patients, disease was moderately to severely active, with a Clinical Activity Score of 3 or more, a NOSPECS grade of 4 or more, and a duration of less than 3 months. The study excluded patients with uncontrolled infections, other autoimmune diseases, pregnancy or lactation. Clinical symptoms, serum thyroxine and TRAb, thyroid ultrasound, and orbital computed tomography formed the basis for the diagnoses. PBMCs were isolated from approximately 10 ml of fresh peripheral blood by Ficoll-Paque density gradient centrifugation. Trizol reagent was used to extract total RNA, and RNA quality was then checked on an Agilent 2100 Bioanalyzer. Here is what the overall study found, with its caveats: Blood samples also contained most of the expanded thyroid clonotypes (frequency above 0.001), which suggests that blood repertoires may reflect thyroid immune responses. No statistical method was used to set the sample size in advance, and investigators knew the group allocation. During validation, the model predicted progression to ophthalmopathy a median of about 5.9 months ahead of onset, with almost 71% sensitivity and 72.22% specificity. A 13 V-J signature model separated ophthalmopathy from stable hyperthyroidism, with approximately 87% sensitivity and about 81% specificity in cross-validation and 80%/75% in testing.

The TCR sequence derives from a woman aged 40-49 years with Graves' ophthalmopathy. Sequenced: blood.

For the CDR3, the sequence is CSARDQASRNSPLHF. The sequenced DNA is TGCAGTGCTAGAGACCAGGCGAGTCGTAATTCACCCCTCCACTTT. This chain joins TRBV20-1 to TRBJ1-6, with the D segment identity uncertain. CDR1 and CDR2 (DFQATT, SNEGSKA) derive from the germline V gene (reference sequence). Trimming removed 0 bases from V and 6 bases from J, leaving 12 bases between the germline ends. The CDR3 starts with the cysteine, ends with the phenylalanine, and has 15 residues. Only CDR3 DNA remains: 45 bases, in frame from the first base.